These 2 T cell receptor beta chains were all obtained from the same sample, sequenced in a study of CD8 T cells in Susac syndrome. Random-hexamer reverse transcription was applied to about 0.45 to 1 ug RNA. TCRdb passed the immunoSEQ multiplex PCR reads through MiXCR, listing each CDR3 protein once. The table shows some 190,000 distinct CDR3 sequences, with 94% occurring only once. What was sequenced was CD4+ T cells from PBMCs. These receptors were taken from a human donor with Susac syndrome.

The rearrangement uses TRBV30 and TRBJ1-1, with TRBD1 matching 7 bases. The germline V gene encodes CDR1 GTSNPN and CDR2 SVGIG (reference sequence). V lost 2 bases, J lost 1 base, and 1 base stayed unmatched. The CDR3 runs to 13 residues. The CDR3 bases are TGTGCCTGGAGTAACAGGGGGAACACTGAAGCTTTCTTT. It specifies CAWSNRGNTEAFF.

The rearrangement joins TRBV30 to TRBJ2-5; possibly TRBD2 for D (5 bases). Germline V gene sequence: CDR1 GTSNPN, CDR2 SVGIG (reference sequence). This CDR3 comprises 13 residues. V lost 2 bases and J 2 bases, leaving 9 bases between the germline ends. CDR3 loop: CAWSLAPQETQYF. CDR3 nucleotide sequence: TGTGCCTGGAGTCTAGCCCCGCAAGAGACCCAGTACTTC.